These T cell receptor beta chains were read from a single sample in a study of blood T cells in healthy people across ages. TCRdb re-derived calls from the 5' RACE reads in MiXCR, one entry per CDR3 protein. The profile covers some 1,000,000 distinct CDR3 sequences, with roughly a quarter appearing a single time and approximately 0.79% taken by the ten largest. The same data also went into a second study, on T cells of mothers and their children.

The sequencing sample was made of blood. The source of these receptors is a girl under 10 years old in good health. Each CDR3 is given with its conserved first and last residue. D genes are given only for firm matches. Not every row has a clone size; where given, it reads once, few, many or a size class.

j_call,v_call,clone_size,d_call,cdr3_aa,cdr3_nt
TRBJ2-7,TRBV4-1,NA,NA,CASSQERSGSGEKQYF,TGCGCCAGCAGCCAAGAAAGGTCGGGCTCTGGGGAGAAGCAGTACTTC
TRBJ2-3,TRBV25-1,few,NA,CASSQISPDTQYF,TGTGCCAGCAGCCAAATATCCCCAGATACGCAGTATTTT
TRBJ2-7,TRBV27,few,NA,CASSLKQGLYEQYF,TGTGCCAGCAGTTTAAAACAGGGATTATACGAGCAGTACTTC
TRBJ2-3,TRBV20-1,few,NA,CSASDPGRHTQYF,TGCAGTGCTAGTGACCCCGGGAGACATACGCAGTATTTT
TRBJ2-7,TRBV20-1,NA,NA,CSARGQQSYEQYF,TGCAGTGCTAGAGGACAGCAGTCCTACGAGCAGTACTTC
TRBJ2-5,TRBV7-9,NA,NA,CASSLDSKGETQYF,TGTGCCAGCAGCTTAGATAGCAAGGGAGAGACCCAGTACTTC
TRBJ2-3,TRBV5-1,NA,NA,CASSLAGSNTQYF,TGCGCCAGCAGCTTGGCGGGTTCAAATACGCAGTATTTT
TRBJ1-6,TRBV7-9,NA,TRBD1,CASSPTGTGNSPLHF,TGTGCCAGCAGCCCGACCGGGACAGGAAATTCACCCCTCCACTTT
TRBJ1-6,TRBV3-1,few,NA,CASSQGENSPLHF,TGTGCCAGCAGCCAAGGGGAGAATTCACCCCTCCACTTT
TRBJ1-1,TRBV27,NA,NA,CASSLEKRSAFF,TGTGCCAGCAGTTTAGAGAAGAGATCGGCTTTCTTT
TRBJ1-1,TRBV6-2/TRBV6-3,few,NA,CASTTVADLEAFF,TGTGCCAGCACCACAGTGGCGGACCTTGAAGCTTTCTTT
TRBJ2-4,TRBV29-1,few,NA,CSVETGGTVRNIQYF,TGCAGCGTTGAAACCGGGGGGACAGTAAGAAACATTCAGTACTTC
TRBJ2-3,TRBV29-1,NA,NA,CSVGPGEGLGADTQYF,TGCAGCGTTGGACCAGGCGAAGGCCTTGGGGCAGATACGCAGTATTTT
TRBJ1-1,TRBV4-1,NA,NA,CASSQGVEVAEAFF,TGCGCCAGCAGCCAGGGAGTCGAAGTGGCTGAAGCTTTCTTT
TRBJ2-4,TRBV2,few,NA,CASYEVQAKNIQYF,TGTGCCAGCTACGAAGTTCAAGCCAAAAACATTCAGTACTTC
TRBJ2-1,TRBV20-1,NA,NA,CSARDWEGVQENNEQFF,TGCAGTGCTAGAGATTGGGAGGGGGTACAGGAGAACAATGAGCAGTTCTTC
TRBJ2-3,TRBV9,NA,NA,CASSPHPQENTDTQYF,TGTGCCAGCAGCCCACACCCCCAGGAGAACACAGATACGCAGTATTTT
TRBJ1-1,TRBV29-1,NA,NA,CSVAGGHLNTEAFF,TGCAGCGTTGCCGGCGGACACTTGAACACTGAAGCTTTCTTT
TRBJ2-2,TRBV6-4,NA,NA,CASSEGSMTGELFF,TGTGCCAGCAGTGAGGGTAGTATGACCGGGGAGCTGTTTTTT
TRBJ1-4,TRBV19,few,NA,CASRDPGRENEKLFF,TGTGCCAGTAGAGATCCGGGCCGGGAGAATGAAAAACTGTTTTTT
TRBJ1-4,TRBV6-5,few,NA,CATHTTTLGNEKLFF,TGTGCCACCCATACAACCACGCTTGGGAACGAAAAACTGTTTTTT